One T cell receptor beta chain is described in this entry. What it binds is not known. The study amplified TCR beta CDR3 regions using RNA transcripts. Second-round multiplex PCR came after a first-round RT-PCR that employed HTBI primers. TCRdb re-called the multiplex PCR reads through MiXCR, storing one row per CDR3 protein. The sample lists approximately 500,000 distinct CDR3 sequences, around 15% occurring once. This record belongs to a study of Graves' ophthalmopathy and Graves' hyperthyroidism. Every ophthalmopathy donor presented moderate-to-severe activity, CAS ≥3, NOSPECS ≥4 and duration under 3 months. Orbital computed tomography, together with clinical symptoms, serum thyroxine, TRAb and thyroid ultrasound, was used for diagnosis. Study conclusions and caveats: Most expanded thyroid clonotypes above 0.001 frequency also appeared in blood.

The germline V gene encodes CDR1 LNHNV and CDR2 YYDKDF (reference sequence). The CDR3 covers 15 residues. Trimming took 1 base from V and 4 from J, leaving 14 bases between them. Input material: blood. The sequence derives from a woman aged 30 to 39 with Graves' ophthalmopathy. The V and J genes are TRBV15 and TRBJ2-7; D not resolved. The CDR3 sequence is CATSRVGQRVYEQYF. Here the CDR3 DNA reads TGTGCCACCAGCAGAGTCGGCCAGAGAGTTTACGAGCAGTACTTC.